This passage covers 16 T cell receptor beta chains from one sample sequenced in a study of radiotherapy plus CTLA-4 blockade in lung cancer. Produced via immunoSEQ multiplex PCR; TCRdb's table is partial and in-frame only. The repertoire consists of more than 90,000 clones, with 70% to 90% occurring once and the leading ten covering roughly 4.9%. Sequences were derived from peripheral blood, sampled from a patient treated with radiotherapy plus ipilimumab. These TCRs come from a human donor with non-small cell lung cancer that progressed on radiotherapy plus ipilimumab.

V usage is TRBV18 and J usage is TRBJ2-5; no firm D call. Germline CDR1 reads KGHSH; CDR2 reads LQKENI. The CDR3 runs 14 residues. V was shortened by 5 bases and J by 5 bases, with 15 bases between the two germline ends. The CDR3 sequence is CASSRSGVTETQYF. In DNA form, the CDR3 reads TGTGCCAGCTCAAGGTCTGGGGTTACGGAGACCCAGTACTTC. Full variable domain (rest looked up from reference TRBV18 and TRBJ2-5): NAGVMQNPRHLVRRRGQEARLRCSPMKGHSHVYWYRQLPEEGLKFMVYLQKENIIDESGMPKERFSAEFPKEGPSILRIQQVVRGDSAAYFCASSRSGVTETQYFGPGTRLLVL.

This chain connects TRBV15 to TRBJ2-1, with 8 bases that match TRBD1. Germline V gene lookup returns CDR1 LNHNV and CDR2 YYDKDF (reference sequence). V dropped 4 bases and J dropped 7; count of bases not matched to a gene: 6. This CDR3 contains 14 residues. The CDR3 coding sequence is TGTGCCACCAGCAAATCACAGGGGGAGAATGAGCAGTTCTTC. It specifies CATSKSQGENEQFF.

Worth noting for this clone: This specimen includes other DNA sequences encoding the same CDR3. This rearrangement joins TRBV5-1 to TRBJ2-1; no firm D call. The V and J ends lost 0 bases and 7 bases respectively, with 11 bases between them. The V gene's germline CDR1 is SGHRS and CDR2 YFSETQ. This CDR3 region has 14 residues. DNA of the CDR3: TGCGCCAGCAGCTTGGGTGGGCCTGGGAATGAGCAGTTCTTC. This sequence encodes CASSLGGPGNEQFF. The whole variable domain, filled in from reference TRBV5-1 and TRBJ2-1, reads KAGVTQTPRYLIKTRGQQVTLSCSPISGHRSVSWYQQTPGQGLQFLFEYFSETQRNKGNFPGRFSGRQFSNSRSEMNVSTLELGDSALYLCASSLGGPGNEQFFGPGTRLTVL.

DNA of the CDR3: TGTGCCAGCAGTGTTCCGGGGGACGCCTACGAGCAGTACTTC. As protein: CASSVPGDAYEQYF. This chain joins TRBV25-1 and TRBJ2-7; D is possibly TRBD2 (6 bases). Germline V CDR1 and CDR2: MGHDK, SYGVNS. V was cut by 4 bases and J by 2 bases, with 12 bases left in between. This CDR3 region has 14 residues.

The J gene is TRBJ1-1, the V gene TRBV12-5, with TRBD1 identical over 9 bases. J lost 3 bases, V lost 6 bases, and 11 bases had no gene match. The CDR3 contains 16 residues. The germline gives CDR1 LGHNT, CDR2 FRNRAP. Written as DNA, the CDR3 is TGTGCTAGTGGCCACAAACAGGGGGCTTGGGACACTGAAGCTTTCTTT. Protein sequence: CASGHKQGAWDTEAFF.

This clone was found once. V is TRBV6-5 and J is TRBJ1-2, with a possible D match to TRBD1 (5 bases). Germline V lookup: CDR1 MNHEY, CDR2 SVGAGI. The CDR3 has 13 amino acids. With 5 bases removed from V and 4 bases from J, the gap between germline ends came to 11 bases. In DNA, the CDR3 is TGTGCCAGCAGTCCGGGGGGAGGCTATGGCTACACCTTC. This translates into CASSPGGGYGYTF.

This clone was recorded once. The chain uses TRBV18 and TRBJ1-1; D possibly corresponds to TRBD1 (5 bases). Germline CDR1 is KGHSH and CDR2 is LQKENI. Trimming removed 6 bases from V and 3 bases from J, with 11 bases in between. CDR3 length: 13 amino acids. CDR3 DNA: TGTGCCAGCTCCCCCAGGGTTGACACTGAAGCTTTCTTT. As protein: CASSPRVDTEAFF.

The chain links TRBV6-1 to TRBJ2-7, with unresolved D. Trimming took 1 base from V and 0 from J, leaving 10 bases between them. The CDR3 consists of 15 residues. Germline V CDR1 and CDR2: MNHNS, SASEGT. Here the CDR3 reads CASSEVFFSSYEQYF. As DNA, the CDR3 is TGTGCCAGCAGTGAAGTGTTTTTTAGCTCCTACGAGCAGTACTTC.

This clone occurred once. The gene calls are TRBV4-2 and TRBJ2-7, with 10 bases that match TRBD1. The CDR3 runs to 16 residues. J was trimmed by 6 bases and V by 0 bases; bases with no gene match: 8. Looked up from germline, CDR1 is LGHNA and CDR2 is YNFKEQ. For the CDR3, the DNA is TGTGCCAGCAGCCAAGATCCGGGACAGGGGCTGGGCGAGCAGTACTTC. Amino acid sequence: CASSQDPGQGLGEQYF.

This chain links TRBV6-5 with TRBJ2-7, with D unresolved. The germline CDR1 and CDR2 sequences are MNHEY and SVGAGI. Trimming removed 7 bases from V and 3 bases from J, with 19 bases in between. This CDR3 is 15 amino acids long. CDR3 region: CASNIVPGLFYEQYF. In nucleotides, the CDR3 is TGTGCCAGCAATATAGTCCCGGGCCTGTTCTACGAGCAGTACTTC.

This chain joins TRBV9 and TRBJ1-4; D possibly corresponds to TRBD1 (6 bases). The CDR3 contains 14 residues. Deletions cut 5 bases from V and 4 bases from J, with 12 bases between. Germline CDR1 is SGDLS and CDR2 is YYNGEE. In DNA, the CDR3 is TGTGCCAGCAGTCCGACAGGTATTAATGAAAAACTGTTTTTT. As protein: CASSPTGINEKLFF.

The chain joins TRBV18 to TRBJ2-3; TRBD1 matches 8 bases. This CDR3 spans 16 amino acids. CDR1 and CDR2 from the germline V gene are KGHSH and LQKENI. The junction had 11 bases not matched to a gene; V was cut back by 6 bases and J by 3 bases. The CDR3 protein is CASSLPRTGRTDTQYF. For the CDR3, the DNA is TGTGCCAGCTCCCTCCCCCGGACAGGGAGGACAGATACGCAGTATTTT.

The chain carries TRBV5-1 and TRBJ2-6; the D is unclear. The CDR3 totals 16 residues. The V gene lost 0 bases and the J gene lost 1 base, with 8 bases spanning the gap. The germline CDR1 and CDR2 sequences are SGHRS and YFSETQ. The CDR3 DNA reads TGCGCCAGCAGCTTGGTGACCCCATCTGGGGCCAACGTCCTGACTTTC. Residues: CASSLVTPSGANVLTF. The full variable domain, in which reference TRBV5-1 and TRBJ2-6 provide the parts outside the CDR3, is KAGVTQTPRYLIKTRGQQVTLSCSPISGHRSVSWYQQTPGQGLQFLFEYFSETQRNKGNFPGRFSGRQFSNSRSEMNVSTLELGDSALYLCASSLVTPSGANVLTFGAGSRLTVL.

This chain connects TRBV21-1 to TRBJ2-1. TRBV21-1 is given as a pseudogene. The CDR3 extends over 17 amino acids. The CDR3 sequence: CASSKKMGTESHNEQFF. CDR3 DNA: TGTGCCAGCAGCAAAAAAATGGGGACGGAGTCCCACAATGAGCAGTTCTTC.

A word on this clone: Other DNA sequences in the sample encode the same CDR3. The CDR3 reads CASSPRQGHQPQHF. DNA of the CDR3: TGTGCCAGCAGCCCCCGACAGGGTCACCAGCCCCAGCATTTT. The rearrangement links TRBV6-5 to TRBJ1-5; TRBD1 aligns across 7 bases. The length of the CDR3 is 14 residues. The V gene's germline CDR1 is MNHEY and CDR2 SVGAGI. Trimming cost V 6 bases and J 7 bases; bases outside gene matches: 9.

The genes are TRBV4-1 and TRBJ2-1; D is undetermined. This CDR3 comprises 13 residues. Trimming left V 6 bases short and J 6 bases short, with 12 bases between. Germline V lookup: CDR1 MGHRA, CDR2 YSYEKL. As DNA, the CDR3 is TGCGCCAGCAGGCAGCCCCCGGCCAATGAGCAGTTCTTC. This sequence encodes CASRQPPANEQFF.